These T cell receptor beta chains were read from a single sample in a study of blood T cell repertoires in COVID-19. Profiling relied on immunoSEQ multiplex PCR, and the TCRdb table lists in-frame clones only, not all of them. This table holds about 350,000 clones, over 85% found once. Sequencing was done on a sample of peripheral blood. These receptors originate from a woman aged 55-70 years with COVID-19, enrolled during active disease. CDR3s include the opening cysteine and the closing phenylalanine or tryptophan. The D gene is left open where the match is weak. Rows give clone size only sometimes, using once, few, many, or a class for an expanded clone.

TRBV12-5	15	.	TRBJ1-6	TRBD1	CASGLDGTGHSPLHF	TGTGCTAGTGGTTTGGACGGGACAGGGCATTCACCCCTCCACTTT
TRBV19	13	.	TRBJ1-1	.	CASRPHQGPEAFF	TGTGCCAGTAGGCCCCATCAGGGCCCCGAAGCTTTCTTT
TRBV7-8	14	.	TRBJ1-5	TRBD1	CASRPGGGNQPQHF	TGTGCCAGCAGACCAGGGGGCGGCAATCAGCCCCAGCATTTT
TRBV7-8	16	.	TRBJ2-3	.	CASSLNGAAGTDTQYF	TGTGCCAGCAGCTTAAACGGGGCGGCGGGGACAGATACGCAGTATTTT
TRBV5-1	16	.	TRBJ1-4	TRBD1	CASSPQPTGAGEKLFF	TGCGCCAGCAGCCCGCAACCTACAGGGGCAGGAGAAAAACTGTTTTTT
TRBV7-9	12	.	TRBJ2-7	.	CASSPAQYEQYF	TGTGCCAGCAGCCCCGCCCAGTACGAGCAGTACTTC
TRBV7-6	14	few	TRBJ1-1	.	CASSVQGGYGEAFF	TGTGCCAGCAGCGTACAGGGAGGGTACGGTGAAGCTTTCTTT
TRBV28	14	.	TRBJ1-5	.	CASSLAGANQPQHF	TGTGCCAGCAGTTTAGCAGGGGCCAATCAGCCCCAGCATTTT
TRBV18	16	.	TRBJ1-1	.	CASSPPRGRKRTEAFF	TGTGCCAGCTCACCACCTCGAGGCAGAAAGCGGACTGAAGCTTTCTTT
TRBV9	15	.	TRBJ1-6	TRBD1	CAGTSGGQGGSPLHF	TGTGCCGGAACTTCCGGTGGACAGGGAGGATCACCCCTCCACTTT
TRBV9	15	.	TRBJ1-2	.	CASSSRERGIYGYTF	TGTGCCAGCAGCTCCAGGGAAAGGGGGATCTATGGCTACACCTTC
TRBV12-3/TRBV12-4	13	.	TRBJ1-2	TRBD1	CASSPGTAYGYTF	TGTGCCAGCAGCCCTGGGACAGCTTATGGCTACACCTTC
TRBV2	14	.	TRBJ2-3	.	CASSYQGSGDTQYF	TGTGCCAGCAGTTATCAGGGAAGTGGAGATACGCAGTATTTT
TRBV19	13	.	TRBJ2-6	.	CASSRSGANVLTF	TGTGCCAGTAGTCGGTCTGGGGCCAACGTCCTGACTTTC
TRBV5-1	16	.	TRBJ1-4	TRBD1	CASSYTGVGEGEKLFF	TGCGCCAGCAGCTACACAGGGGTAGGGGAAGGTGAAAAACTGTTTTTT
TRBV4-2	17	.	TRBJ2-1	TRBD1	CASSQGGQGSSYNEQFF	TGTGCCAGCAGCCAAGGGGGACAGGGTAGCTCCTACAATGAGCAGTTCTTC
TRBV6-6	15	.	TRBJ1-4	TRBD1	CASRTSGQGFEKLFF	TGTGCCAGCAGAACCTCGGGACAGGGGTTCGAAAAACTGTTTTTT
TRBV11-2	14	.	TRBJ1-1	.	CASRLIDLNTEAFF	TGTGCCAGCAGGCTAATAGATCTGAACACTGAAGCTTTCTTT
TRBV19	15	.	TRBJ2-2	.	CASSPQGTNTGELFF	TGTGCCAGTAGCCCACAGGGAACGAACACCGGGGAGCTGTTTTTT
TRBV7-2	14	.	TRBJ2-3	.	CASSLGLDADTQYF	TGTGCCAGCAGCTTAGGACTAGATGCAGATACGCAGTATTTT
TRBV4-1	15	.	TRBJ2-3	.	CASSQTGPHTDTQYF	TGCGCCAGCAGCCAAACAGGACCGCACACAGATACGCAGTATTTT
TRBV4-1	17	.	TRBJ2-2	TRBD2	CASSQPIAGGRTGELFF	TGCGCCAGCAGCCAACCAATAGCGGGGGGCCGCACCGGGGAGCTGTTTTTT
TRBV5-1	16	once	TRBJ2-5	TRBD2	CASRFGSGGAAETQYF	TGCGCCAGCAGGTTCGGTAGCGGGGGGGCCGCTGAGACCCAGTACTTC
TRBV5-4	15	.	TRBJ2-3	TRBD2	CASSSGGTSTDTQYF	TGTGCCAGCAGCTCCGGGGGGACTAGCACAGATACGCAGTATTTT
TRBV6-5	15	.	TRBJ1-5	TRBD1	CASRTGQGFQQPQHF	TGTGCCAGCAGGACGGGACAGGGGTTCCAGCAGCCCCAGCATTTT
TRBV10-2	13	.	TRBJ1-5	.	CASLPYRGQPQHF	TGCGCCAGCCTCCCCTATCGGGGTCAGCCCCAGCATTTT
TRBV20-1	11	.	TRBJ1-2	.	CSAGEGYGYTF	TGCAGCGCGGGGGAAGGCTATGGCTACACCTTC
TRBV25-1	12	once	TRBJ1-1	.	CASSYSNTEAFF	TGTGCCAGCAGTTACAGTAACACTGAAGCTTTCTTT
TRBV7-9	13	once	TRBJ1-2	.	CASSLAGGGGYTF	TGTGCCAGCAGCTTAGCGGGGGGAGGTGGCTACACCTTC
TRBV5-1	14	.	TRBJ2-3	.	CASSQRGSTDTQYF	TGCGCCAGCAGCCAGCGTGGTAGCACAGATACGCAGTATTTT
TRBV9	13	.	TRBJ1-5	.	CASSDGTAQPQHF	TGTGCCAGCAGCGATGGCACAGCCCAGCCCCAGCATTTT
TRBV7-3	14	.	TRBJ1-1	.	CASSSGDGHTEAFF	TGTGCCAGCAGCTCCGGAGACGGTCACACTGAAGCTTTCTTT
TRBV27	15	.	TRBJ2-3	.	CASSLSIGRSGTQYF	TGTGCCAGCAGTTTATCGATAGGTCGAAGCGGTACGCAGTATTTT
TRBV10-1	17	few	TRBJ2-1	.	CASSDRDCRPSNNEQFF	TGCGCCAGCAGCGACCGGGACTGCCGACCATCCAACAATGAGCAGTTCTTC
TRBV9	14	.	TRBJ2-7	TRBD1	CASRPGQGVNEQYF	TGTGCCAGCAGGCCGGGACAGGGGGTGAACGAGCAGTACTTC
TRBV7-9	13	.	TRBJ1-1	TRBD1	CASSLGQGLEAFF	TGTGCCAGCAGCTTAGGACAGGGTCTTGAAGCTTTCTTT
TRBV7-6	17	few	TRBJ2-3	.	CASSYLGGGTSTDTQYF	TGTGCCAGCAGCTATCTGGGCGGGGGCACCTCCACAGATACGCAGTATTTT
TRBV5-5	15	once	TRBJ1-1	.	CASSFSPDMNTEAFF	TGTGCCAGCAGCTTCTCTCCAGACATGAACACTGAAGCTTTCTTT
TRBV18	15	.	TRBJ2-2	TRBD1	CASSADRANTGELFF	TGTGCCAGCTCGGCGGACAGGGCGAACACCGGGGAGCTGTTTTTT
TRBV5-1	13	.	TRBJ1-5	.	CASSLSVAGPQHF	TGCGCCAGCAGCTTATCAGTGGCGGGGCCCCAGCATTTT
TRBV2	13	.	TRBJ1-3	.	CASSVARGNTIYF	TGTGCCAGCAGTGTGGCTCGTGGAAACACCATATATTTT
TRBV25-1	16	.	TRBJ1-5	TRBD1	CASSESGTGGNQPQHF	TGTGCCAGCAGTGAATCGGGGACAGGGGGGAATCAGCCCCAGCATTTT
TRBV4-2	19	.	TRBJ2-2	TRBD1	CASSQDTAQGQGARRELFF	TGTGCCAGCAGCCAAGATACGGCTCAAGGACAGGGGGCTAGGCGGGAGCTGTTTTTT
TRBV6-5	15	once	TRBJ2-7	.	CASSYSSGEGGEQYF	TGTGCCAGCAGTTACTCAAGCGGAGAGGGGGGGGAGCAGTACTTC
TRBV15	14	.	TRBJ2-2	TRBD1	CATSEQGSTGELFF	TGTGCCACCAGCGAACAGGGGAGCACCGGGGAGCTGTTTTTT
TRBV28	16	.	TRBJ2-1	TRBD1	CASRSAPSTGGNEQFF	TGTGCCAGCCGCTCCGCCCCGTCGACAGGGGGCAATGAGCAGTTCTTC
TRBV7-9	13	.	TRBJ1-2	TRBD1	CASSSTGSYGYTF	TGTGCCAGCAGTTCGACAGGGAGCTATGGCTACACCTTC
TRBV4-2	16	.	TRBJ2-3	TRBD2	CASSQTETSGEDTQYF	TGTGCCAGCAGCCAAACTGAGACTAGCGGGGAAGATACGCAGTATTTT
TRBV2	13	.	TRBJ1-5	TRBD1	CASRGQGEQPQHF	TGTGCCAGCAGGGGACAGGGGGAGCAGCCCCAGCATTTT
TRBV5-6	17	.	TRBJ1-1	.	CASSNSLTGKRYTEAFF	TGTGCCAGCAGCAATTCCTTAACAGGGAAGAGGTACACTGAAGCTTTCTTT
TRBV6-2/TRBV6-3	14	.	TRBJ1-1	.	CASSSRDSNTEAFF	TGTGCCAGCAGTTCCCGAGATTCGAACACTGAAGCTTTCTTT
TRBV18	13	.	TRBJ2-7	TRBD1	CASSDTGGHEQYF	TGTGCCAGCTCAGATACAGGGGGCCACGAGCAGTACTTC
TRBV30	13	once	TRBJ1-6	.	CAWSDNPNSPLHF	TGTGCCTGGAGTGACAATCCCAATTCACCCCTCCACTTT
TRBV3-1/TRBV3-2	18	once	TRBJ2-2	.	CASSPQAGQSTVPGELFF	TGTGCCAGCAGCCCCCAGGCGGGACAGTCAACAGTCCCCGGGGAGCTGTTTTTT
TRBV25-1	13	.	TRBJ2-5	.	CASMVPGQETQYF	TGTGCCAGCATGGTGCCGGGGCAAGAGACCCAGTACTTC
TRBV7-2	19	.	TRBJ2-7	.	CASSASGVSGTHLKLREYF	TGTGCCAGCAGCGCAAGTGGGGTTTCGGGGACACACCTTAAGCTACGAGAGTACTTC
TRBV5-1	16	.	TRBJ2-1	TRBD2	CASSLGTAGAYNEQFF	TGCGCCAGCAGCTTGGGTACAGCGGGGGCCTACAATGAGCAGTTCTTC